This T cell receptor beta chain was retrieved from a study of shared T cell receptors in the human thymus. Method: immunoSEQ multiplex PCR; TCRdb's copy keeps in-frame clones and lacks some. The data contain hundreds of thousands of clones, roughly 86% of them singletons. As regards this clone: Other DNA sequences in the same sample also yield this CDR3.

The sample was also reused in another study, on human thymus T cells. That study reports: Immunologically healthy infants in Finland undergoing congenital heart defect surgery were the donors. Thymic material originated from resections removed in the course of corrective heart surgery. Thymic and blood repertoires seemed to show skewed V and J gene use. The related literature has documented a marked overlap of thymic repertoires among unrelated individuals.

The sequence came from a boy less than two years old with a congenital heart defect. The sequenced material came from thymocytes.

CDR3 nucleotides: TGTGCCAGCAGTTCAGGCGGCACAGATACGCAGTATTTT. As protein: CASSSGGTDTQYF. The chain couples TRBV6-5 to TRBJ2-3; no definite D call. The germline gives CDR1 MNHEY, CDR2 SVGAGI. Deletions cut 4 bases from V and 1 base from J, with 6 bases between. The CDR3 is 13 amino acids.